A single sample is the source of the 24 T cell receptor beta chains below, sequenced in a study of cytotoxic CD8 clonotypes in ibrutinib-treated CLL. Assay: immunoSEQ multiplex PCR; the TCRdb copy retains only in-frame clones and omits some. The sample yields 100,000 to 150,000 clones, over 75% seen once. The source material was PBMCs, sampled after 24 months of ibrutinib treatment. These receptors were taken from a human donor with chronic lymphocytic leukemia.

The CDR3 reads CASATGGWGEETQYF. Here the CDR3 DNA reads TGTGCCAGCGCGACTGGAGGGTGGGGGGAAGAGACCCAGTACTTC. This chain connects TRBV25-1 to TRBJ2-5; D might be TRBD2 (6 bases). CDR3 length equals 15 residues. Germline CDR1 MGHDK, CDR2 SYGVNS. V was cut by 8 bases and J by 3 bases, with 19 bases left in between.

The chain combines TRBV30 with TRBJ2-1; 10 nucleotides align to TRBD1. Per the germline V gene, CDR1 is GTSNPN and CDR2 is SVGIG (reference sequence). Unmatched junction bases numbered 4, after V lost 3 bases and J lost 2 bases. The CDR3 spans 15 residues. CDR3 amino acids: CAWSPGQGAYNEQFF. CDR3 coding DNA: TGTGCCTGGAGCCCAGGACAGGGGGCCTACAATGAGCAGTTCTTC.

This chain connects TRBV30 to TRBJ2-7, with 9 bases identical to TRBD2. Germline CDR1 GTSNPN, CDR2 SVGIG (reference sequence). Trimming at V came to 2 bases and at J to 9 bases, leaving 8 bases not matched to a gene. This CDR3 has 13 amino acids. CDR3 region: CAWSRRGGQAQYF. For the CDR3, the DNA is TGTGCCTGGAGTCGGCGGGGGGGCCAGGCGCAGTACTTC. Full variable domain (rest looked up from reference TRBV30 and TRBJ2-7): SQTIHQWPATLVQPVGSPLSLECTVEGTSNPNLYWYRQAAGRGLQLLFYSVGIGQISSEVPQNLSASRPQDRQFILSSKKLLLSDSGFYLCAWSRRGGQAQYFGPGTRLTVT.

The chain has TRBV6-6 and TRBJ2-4; D is unresolved. Trimming removed 4 bases at V and 0 bases at J, with 1 base between. Germline assignment: CDR1 MNHNY and CDR2 SVGAGI (reference sequence). CDR3 size: 12 residues. The CDR3 sequence is CASSLAKNIQYF. For the CDR3, the DNA is TGTGCCAGCAGTTTAGCCAAAAACATTCAGTACTTC.

The chain carries TRBV4-1 and TRBJ2-3; no clear D. The V and J ends lost 0 bases and 5 bases respectively, with 6 bases between them. Germline values: CDR1 MGHRA, CDR2 YSYEKL. CDR3 length equals 13 residues. The DNA for the CDR3 is TGCGCCAGCAGCCAAGAACCTGAAGATACGCAGTATTTT. Encoded protein: CASSQEPEDTQYF.

The chain links TRBV28 to TRBJ2-7; D not certain. The CDR3 extends over 15 amino acids. CDR1 and CDR2 from the germline V gene are MDHEN and SYDVKM. V gave up 6 bases and J gave up 0 bases, with 15 bases separating them. The DNA for the CDR3 is TGTGCCAGCAGGACTGCGAAGGCGAGCTCCTACGAGCAGTACTTC. This sequence encodes CASRTAKASSYEQYF.

The rearrangement uses TRBV5-4 and TRBJ2-7; 13 nucleotides agree with TRBD2. The CDR3 spans 15 residues. Per germline, CDR1 SGHNT and CDR2 YYREEE (reference sequence). V was pared by 4 bases and J by 3 bases, with 4 bases of the junction left unmatched. The CDR3 DNA reads as TGTGCCAGCAGCCAAACTAGCGGGAGGGGCTACGAGCAGTACTTC. Protein: CASSQTSGRGYEQYF. Based on the CDR3 plus reference TRBV5-4 and TRBJ2-7, the full variable domain is ETGVTQSPTHLIKTRGQQVTLRCSSQSGHNTVSWYQQALGQGPQFIFQYYREEENGRGNFPPRFSGLQFPNYSSELNVNALELDDSALYLCASSQTSGRGYEQYFGPGTRLTVT.

This clone was detected a few times. The V and J genes are TRBV4-3 and TRBJ2-7, with 7 nucleotides matching TRBD1. Germline values: CDR1 LGHNA, CDR2 YSLEER. The CDR3 runs 17 residues. The trim removed 3 bases at V and 3 bases at J, leaving 14 bases unmatched. CDR3 nucleotide sequence: TGCGCCAGCAGCCAGGACGGACCCCGGGACAGCATCTACGAGCAGTACTTC. Its translation is CASSQDGPRDSIYEQYF.

J is TRBJ1-5 and V is TRBV6-5, with a tentative D call TRBD1 (6 bases). Per germline, CDR1 MNHEY and CDR2 SVGAGI. The CDR3 length is 16 residues. V lost 4 bases, J lost 7 bases, and 20 bases lay in between. The CDR3 loop is CASSSHGTNPGQPQHF. The CDR3 DNA sequence: TGTGCCAGCAGTTCCCATGGGACAAACCCCGGCCAGCCCCAGCATTTT.

The V gene is TRBV10-3, the J gene TRBJ2-3; 9 positions agree with TRBD2. V shed 6 bases and J 0 bases; nucleotides not matched to a gene: 7. There are 16 residues in the CDR3. Per germline, CDR1 ENHRY and CDR2 SYGVKD. This CDR3 is CAISVGLAPSTDTQYF. The CDR3 nucleotides are TGTGCCATCAGCGTCGGACTAGCGCCTAGCACAGATACGCAGTATTTT.

The chain has TRBV6-5 and TRBJ1-2; a possible D gene is TRBD1 (6 bases). This CDR3 comprises 15 residues. Germline-derived CDR1 and CDR2 are MNHEY and SVGAGI. Trimming stripped 10 bases from V and 5 bases from J, with 23 bases between. Here the CDR3 DNA reads TGTGCCACGACCCCTACCCTGGGGGGCGGATATGGCTACACCTTC. Amino acid sequence: CATTPTLGGGYGYTF.

J is TRBJ2-3 and V is TRBV7-3; D assignment may be TRBD1 or TRBD2 (5 bases each). Trimming took off 3 bases at V and 6 bases at J, with 13 bases between the two ends. CDR3 length: 14 residues. Germline lookup yields CDR1 SGHTA and CDR2 FQGTGA. CDR3: CASSFGGRSDTQYF. In nucleotides, the CDR3 is TGTGCCAGCAGCTTTGGGGGAAGATCGGATACGCAGTATTTT.

V is TRBV6-4 and J is TRBJ1-1; D may be TRBD1 (5 bases). The germline CDR1 and CDR2 sequences are MRHNA and SNTAGT. The CDR3 length is 13 residues. Deletions cut 4 bases from V and 2 bases from J, with 8 bases between. The CDR3 region is CASSVRGNTEAFF. Written as DNA, the CDR3 is TGTGCCAGCAGTGTTAGGGGTAACACTGAAGCTTTCTTT.

The V call is TRBV7-2, the J call TRBJ1-2; 7 bases align to TRBD1. Losses at the gene ends were 5 bases for V and 6 bases for J; bases not matched to a gene: 12. The CDR3 loop spans 15 amino acids. The germline gives CDR1 SGHTA, CDR2 FQGNSA. The CDR3 bases are TGTGCCAGCAGCCCGCGACAGGGACCTCAGGATGGCTACACCTTC. Its translation is CASSPRQGPQDGYTF.

This sequence joins TRBV2 and TRBJ1-2, with TRBD1 as a possible D gene (6 bases). This CDR3 spans 16 amino acids. V was clipped by 6 bases and J by 5 bases, with 22 bases between them. Per the germline V gene, CDR1 is SNHLY and CDR2 is FYNNEI. The chain's CDR3 is CASSVTAGAARYGYTF. The CDR3 DNA follows: TGTGCCAGCAGCGTTACGGCAGGGGCCGCACGGTATGGCTACACCTTC.

The gene calls are TRBV5-4 and TRBJ2-1; the match to TRBD2 covers 9 bases. The CDR3 spans 14 residues. Germline V gene lookup returns CDR1 SGHNT and CDR2 YYREEE (reference sequence). Trimming took 5 bases from V and 9 from J; bases not matched to a gene: 9. CDR3 sequence: CASSWTSASGEQFF. The CDR3 coding sequence is TGTGCCAGCAGTTGGACTAGCGCGAGTGGTGAGCAGTTCTTC.

The CDR3 sequence is CASSPEVPRRRSNTGELFF. DNA for the CDR3: TGTGCCAGCAGTCCGGAAGTACCTCGACGGCGATCGAACACCGGGGAGCTGTTTTTT. The V gene is TRBV27, the J gene TRBJ2-2, with D unresolved. Per the germline V gene, CDR1 is MNHEY and CDR2 is SMNVEV (reference sequence). V lost 5 bases to trimming and J lost 0 bases, with 22 bases between them. The CDR3 is made up of 19 amino acids.

The V call is TRBV5-5, the J call TRBJ1-5; tentative D call: TRBD1 (5 bases). Germline CDR1 SGHKS, CDR2 YYEKEE (reference sequence). CDR3 size: 13 residues. Trimming took off 2 bases at V and 4 bases at J, with 7 bases between the two ends. The CDR3 region is CASSFRENQPQHF. CDR3 DNA sequence: TGTGCCAGCAGCTTCAGGGAAAATCAGCCCCAGCATTTT. Full variable domain (rest looked up from reference TRBV5-5 and TRBJ1-5): DAGVTQSPTHLIKTRGQQVTLRCSPISGHKSVSWYQQVLGQGPQFIFQYYEKEERGRGNFPDRFSARQFPNYSSELNVNALLLGDSALYLCASSFRENQPQHFGDGTRLSIL.

Worth noting for this clone: Other nucleotide sequences from this sample produce the same CDR3. The chain carries TRBV5-1 and TRBJ1-1, with D possibly being TRBD1 (6 bases). Germline assignment: CDR1 SGHRS and CDR2 YFSETQ. This CDR3 has 13 residues. The germline V and J ends were trimmed by 5 bases and 4 bases, with 12 bases remaining between them. CDR3 protein: CASSQQGGTEAFF. The CDR3 DNA sequence: TGCGCCAGCAGTCAACAGGGTGGCACTGAAGCTTTCTTT. Based on the CDR3 plus reference TRBV5-1 and TRBJ1-1, the full variable domain is KAGVTQTPRYLIKTRGQQVTLSCSPISGHRSVSWYQQTPGQGLQFLFEYFSETQRNKGNFPGRFSGRQFSNSRSEMNVSTLELGDSALYLCASSQQGGTEAFFGQGTRLTVV.

The chain employs TRBV19 and TRBJ1-2; the match to TRBD1 covers 7 bases. Looked up from germline, CDR1 is LNHDA and CDR2 is SQIVND (reference sequence). The length of the CDR3 is 16 residues. With 5 bases clipped from V and 0 bases from J, the junction kept 9 bases outside the gene matches. CDR3: CASSSLNRGANYGYTF. The CDR3 nucleotides are TGTGCCAGTAGTTCCCTAAACAGGGGAGCTAACTATGGCTACACCTTC.

The J gene is TRBJ1-1, the V gene TRBV4-3; D is ambiguous. The V end was cut by 4 bases, the J end by 4 bases, with 16 bases between. Germline V gene sequence: CDR1 LGHNA, CDR2 YSLEER. This CDR3 has 15 amino acids. The CDR3 loop is CASSLAGAGITEAFF. In DNA form, the CDR3 reads TGCGCCAGCAGCCTCGCGGGAGCAGGAATCACTGAAGCTTTCTTT.

V is TRBV7-6 and J is TRBJ2-3; 10 bases map to TRBD1. This CDR3 is built from 13 residues. The ends lost 5 bases at V and 13 bases at J; junction bases unmatched: 9. Germline V gene sequence: CDR1 SGHVS, CDR2 FNYEAQ. CDR3 nucleotide sequence: TGTGCCAGCAGCCCGAGACAGGGGGCCGAGAAGTATTTT. It is translated as CASSPRQGAEKYF.

This clone was counted once. This chain uses TRBV2 with TRBJ2-4; unclear D gene. The length of the CDR3 is 16 residues. Deletions cut 7 bases from V and 0 bases from J, with 16 bases between. Looked up from germline, CDR1 is SNHLY and CDR2 is FYNNEI. CDR3 nucleotides: TGTGCCAGCACCCCCACGGCAGCTTTAGCCAAAAACATTCAGTACTTC. Its translation: CASTPTAALAKNIQYF.

V usage is TRBV27 and J usage is TRBJ1-6; D is unresolved. V was pared by 5 bases and J by 8 bases, with 13 bases between. The germline CDR1 and CDR2 sequences are MNHEY and SMNVEV (reference sequence). This CDR3 spans 14 amino acids. DNA of the CDR3: TGTGCCAGCAGTGGGGAGGGTACATATTCACCCCTCCACTTT. Translation gives CASSGEGTYSPLHF.